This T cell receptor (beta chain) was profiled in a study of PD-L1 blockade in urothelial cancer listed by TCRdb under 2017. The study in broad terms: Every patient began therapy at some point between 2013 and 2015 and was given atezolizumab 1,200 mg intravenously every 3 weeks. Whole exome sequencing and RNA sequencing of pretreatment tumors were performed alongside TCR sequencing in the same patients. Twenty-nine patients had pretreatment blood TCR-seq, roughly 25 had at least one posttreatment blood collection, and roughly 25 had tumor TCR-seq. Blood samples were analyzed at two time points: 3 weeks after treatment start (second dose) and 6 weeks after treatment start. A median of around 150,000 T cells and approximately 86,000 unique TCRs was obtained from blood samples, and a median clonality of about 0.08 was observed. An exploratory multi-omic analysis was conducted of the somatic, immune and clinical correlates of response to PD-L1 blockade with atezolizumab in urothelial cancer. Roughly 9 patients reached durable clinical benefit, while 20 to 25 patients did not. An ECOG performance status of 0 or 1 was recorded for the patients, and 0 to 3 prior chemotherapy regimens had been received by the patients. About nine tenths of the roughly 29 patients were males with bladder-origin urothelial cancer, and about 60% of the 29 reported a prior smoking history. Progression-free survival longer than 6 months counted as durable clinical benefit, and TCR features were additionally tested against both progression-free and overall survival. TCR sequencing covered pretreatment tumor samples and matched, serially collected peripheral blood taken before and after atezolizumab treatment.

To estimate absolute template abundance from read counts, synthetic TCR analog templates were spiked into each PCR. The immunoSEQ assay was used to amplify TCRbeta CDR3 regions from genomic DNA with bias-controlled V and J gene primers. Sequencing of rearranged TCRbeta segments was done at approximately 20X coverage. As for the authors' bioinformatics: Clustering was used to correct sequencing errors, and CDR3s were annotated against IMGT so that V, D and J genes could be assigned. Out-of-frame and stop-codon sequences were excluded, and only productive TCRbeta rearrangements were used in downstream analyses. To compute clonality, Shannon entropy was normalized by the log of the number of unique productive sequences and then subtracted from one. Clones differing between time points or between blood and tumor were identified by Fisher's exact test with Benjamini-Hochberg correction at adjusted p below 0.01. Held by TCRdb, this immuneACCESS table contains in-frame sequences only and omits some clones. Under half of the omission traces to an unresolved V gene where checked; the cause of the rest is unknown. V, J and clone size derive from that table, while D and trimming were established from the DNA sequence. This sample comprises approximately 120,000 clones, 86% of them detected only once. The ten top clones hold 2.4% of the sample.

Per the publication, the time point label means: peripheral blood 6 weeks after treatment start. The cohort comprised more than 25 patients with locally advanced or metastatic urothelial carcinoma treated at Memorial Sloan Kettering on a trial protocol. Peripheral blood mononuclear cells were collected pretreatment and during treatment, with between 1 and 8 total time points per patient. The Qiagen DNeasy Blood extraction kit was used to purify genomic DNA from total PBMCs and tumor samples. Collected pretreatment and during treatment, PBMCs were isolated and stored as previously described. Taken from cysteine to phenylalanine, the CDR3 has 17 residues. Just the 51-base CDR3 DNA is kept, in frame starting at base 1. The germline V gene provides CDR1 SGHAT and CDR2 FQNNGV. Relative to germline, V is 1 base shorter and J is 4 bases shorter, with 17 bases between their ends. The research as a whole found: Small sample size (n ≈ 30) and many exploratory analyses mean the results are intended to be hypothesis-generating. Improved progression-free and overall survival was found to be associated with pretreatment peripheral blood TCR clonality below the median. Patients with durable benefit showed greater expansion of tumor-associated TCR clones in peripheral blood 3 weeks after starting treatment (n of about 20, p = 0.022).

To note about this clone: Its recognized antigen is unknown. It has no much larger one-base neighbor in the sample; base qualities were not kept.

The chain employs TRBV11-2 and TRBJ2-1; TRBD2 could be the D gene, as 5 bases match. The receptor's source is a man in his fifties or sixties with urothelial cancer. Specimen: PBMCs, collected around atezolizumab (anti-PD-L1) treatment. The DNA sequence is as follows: TGTGCCAGCAGCTTAGCCTTGGTGTCGGAGGCATACAATGAGCAGTTCTTC. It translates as CASSLALVSEAYNEQFF.